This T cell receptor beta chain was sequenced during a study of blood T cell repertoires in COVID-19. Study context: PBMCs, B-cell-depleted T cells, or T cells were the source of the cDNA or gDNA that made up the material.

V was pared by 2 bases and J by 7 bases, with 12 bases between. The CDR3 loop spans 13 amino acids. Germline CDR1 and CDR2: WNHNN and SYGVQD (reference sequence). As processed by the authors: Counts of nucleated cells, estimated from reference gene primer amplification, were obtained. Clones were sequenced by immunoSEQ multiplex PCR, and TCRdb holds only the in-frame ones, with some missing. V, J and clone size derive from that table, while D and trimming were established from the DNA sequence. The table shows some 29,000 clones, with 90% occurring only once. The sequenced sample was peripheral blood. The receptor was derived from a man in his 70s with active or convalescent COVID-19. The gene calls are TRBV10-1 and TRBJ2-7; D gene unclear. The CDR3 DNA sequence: TGCGCCAGCAGTGAGGATGGTTGGCGGGAGCAGTACTTC. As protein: CASSEDGWREQYF.